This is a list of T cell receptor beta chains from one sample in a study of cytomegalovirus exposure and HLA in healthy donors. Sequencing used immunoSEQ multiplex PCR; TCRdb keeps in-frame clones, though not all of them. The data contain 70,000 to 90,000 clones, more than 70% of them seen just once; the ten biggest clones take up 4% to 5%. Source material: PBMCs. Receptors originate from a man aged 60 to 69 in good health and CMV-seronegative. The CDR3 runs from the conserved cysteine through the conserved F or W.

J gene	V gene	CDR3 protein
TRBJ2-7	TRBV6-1	CASSPRQYEQYF
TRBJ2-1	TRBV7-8	CASILSGWNSYNEQFF
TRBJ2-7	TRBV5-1	CASSEGDRGDEQYF
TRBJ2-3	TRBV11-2	CASSLVLAGFSGDTRYF
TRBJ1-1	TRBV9	CASSVARGTGEAFF
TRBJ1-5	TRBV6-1	CASRGQGDHQPQHF
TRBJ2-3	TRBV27	CASSLGLAADTQYF
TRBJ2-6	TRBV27	CASSLTGIPLPLANVLTF
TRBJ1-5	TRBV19	CASSPTGSIGPQHF
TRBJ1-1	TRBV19	CASSNRGQGGAEAFF
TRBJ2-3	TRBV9	CASSLSGGTDTQYF
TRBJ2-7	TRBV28	CASSLWAGKTYEQYF
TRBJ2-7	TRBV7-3	CASSLNPGQLYEQYF
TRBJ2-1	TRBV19	CASSTASGGAYNEQFF
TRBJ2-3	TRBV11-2	CASSLAGRGLTDTQYF
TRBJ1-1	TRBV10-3	CAIMTGDMNTEAFF
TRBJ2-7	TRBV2	CASEPDSIAYEQYF
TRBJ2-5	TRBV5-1	CASSPGGQGVPETQYF
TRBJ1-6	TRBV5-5	CASSLASYSPLHF
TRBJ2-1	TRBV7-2	CASIVTSGYSYNEQFF
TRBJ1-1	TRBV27	CASSLSRASQAFF
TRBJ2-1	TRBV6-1	CASSAYYASGGAGNEQFF
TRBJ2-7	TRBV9	CASSEGAGVYEQYF
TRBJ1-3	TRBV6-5	CASSTGTASGNAIYF
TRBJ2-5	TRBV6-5	CASSLSGGVEETQYF
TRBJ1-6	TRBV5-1	CASSLEGTGPGSPLHF
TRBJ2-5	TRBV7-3	CASSEGLAGETQYF
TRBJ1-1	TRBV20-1	CSALDRLRAFF
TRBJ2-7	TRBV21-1	CASSKDTSRHSYEQYF
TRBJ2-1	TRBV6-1	CASRAGGAPEQFF
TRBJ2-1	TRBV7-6	CASSSKRGLYNEQFF
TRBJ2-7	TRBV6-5	CASRGTAEEQYF
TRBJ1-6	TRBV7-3	CASSRDGIGGNSPLHF
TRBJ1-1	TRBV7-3	CASSLGRNTEAFF
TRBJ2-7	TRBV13	CASSSDRGQNEQYF
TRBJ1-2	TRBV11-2	CASRLGGGYTF
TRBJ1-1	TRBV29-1	CSVGGAVEAFF
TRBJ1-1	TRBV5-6	CASTPGVNTEAFF